Below, one TCR beta chain is given with its context. Looked up from germline, CDR1 is SGDLS and CDR2 is YYNGEE. The CDR3 contains 15 residues. V lost 4 bases and J lost 4, with 17 bases in between. This sample was included in a study of blood T cell repertoires in COVID-19. Study-wide background: The United States, Italy and Spain provided the acute and convalescent COVID-19 samples. Sources were T cells, B-cell-depleted T cells, or PBMCs; the material itself was cDNA or gDNA.

The Seattle patients, enrolled during active infection, were followed longitudinally. Under the authors' procedure: Amplification of reference gene primers was used by the study to estimate nucleated cell counts. Using immunoSEQ multiplex PCR, the repertoire was profiled, and TCRdb retains in-frame clones only, with some absent. V, J and clone size reflect that table, while D and trimming were determined from the DNA. The table has roughly 100,000 clones, around nine tenths seen once; the top ten hold approximately 2%. V gene TRBV9 combines with J gene TRBJ1-2, with unresolved D. The sequence was collected from a woman between 45 and 65 years old with COVID-19, enrolled during active disease. Sequencing was performed on peripheral blood. The CDR3 here is CASSPLARSGYGYTF. For the CDR3, the DNA is TGTGCCAGCAGCCCCCTCGCGAGGTCTGGCTATGGCTACACCTTC. The full variable domain, rest sourced from reference TRBV9 and TRBJ1-2, is DSGVTQTPKHLITATGQRVTLRCSPRSGDLSVYWYQQSLDQGLQFLIQYYNGEERAKGNILERFSAQQFPDLHSELNLSSLELGDSALYFCASSPLARSGYGYTFGSGTRLTVV.